The source of this TCR beta chain is a study of T cell responses to AZD1222 COVID-19 vaccine (dated by TCRdb to the early 2020s). About the full investigation: Because spike-specific TCR depth and breadth did not differ between the two schedules, AZD1222 recipients who got a second dose at roughly 4 weeks were pooled with those who got a second dose at roughly 12 weeks. A total of under 250 trial participants underwent TCR sequencing, of whom more than 200 had received two doses of AZD1222 and around 26 had received two doses of the MenACWY control vaccine. Trial participants were enrolled by age into 18-55, 56-69 and 70-plus year subgroups, with around 150, 28 and 57 TCR-sequenced participants respectively.

Clipping removes 3 bases from V and 2 bases from J, with 0 as the unmatched junction base count. The CDR3 goes from the cysteine to the phenylalanine over 15 residues. Solely the CDR3 DNA is kept, with 45 bases framed from the first base. The germline V gene supplies CDR1 KGHDR and CDR2 SFDVKD. The CDR3 regions of human TCRbeta chains were subjected to immunosequencing. Processing in the source paper ran as follows. TCRs in the repertoires were matched against a reference library of SARS-CoV-2-specific TCRs that had been generated with the MIRA antigen-specificity platform. Breadth was defined as the fraction of unique TCRs that were SARS-CoV-2-associated. Depth was defined as the fraction of total T cells that were SARS-CoV-2-associated. Using the MIRA data, every spike-specific TCR was mapped to the spike region that the TCR reacted to and assigned to either a CD4 or a CD8 class. Log10-transformed breadth and depth values were compared by one-way ANOVA with Sidak's multiple comparisons tests. As stored in TCRdb, this immuneACCESS dataset retains in-frame rearrangements with V and J assigned. A fraction of the clones does not appear; measured against another copy, unresolved V genes explain less than half of the discrepancy, and the remainder lacks a known reason. The DNA was the basis for D and trimming; V, J and clone size are from that table. This sample holds roughly 160,000 clones; around nine tenths were observed only once. The leading ten clones occupy more than 5.5% of the sample.

Broader findings and caveats from the paper: Epitopes outside the regions mutated in the B.1.351 and B.1.1.7 variants were reportedly recognized by nearly half of the unique spike-specific TCRs. A significant rise in spike-specific TCR breadth and depth was observed after two AZD1222 doses relative to day 0 and relative to MenACWY recipients. CD4 TCRs associated with the vaccine covered the entire spike protein, and the dominant responses were in regions 160-218 and 743-854. Because no samples from the day 14 peak response were available, repertoires could be characterized only after the peak T cell response. Participants were mostly white British and included more females than males, and it was suggested by the authors that clonal diversity may have been underestimated. Only 5 to 7 AZD1222 recipients were SARS-CoV-2 seropositive at baseline, limiting conclusions about previously exposed vaccinees. The 56-69-year group was small, and its depth increase did not reach significance, likely because of low power.

The table lists this clone with a few counts. It lacks a known antigen. Base qualities are not at hand, and no much larger clone is one base apart. The intended sense of this specimen's time point label: baseline before first vaccination. Vaccinee samples came from UK trials COV001 and COV002, including a single-blind randomized controlled phase 2/3 trial of AZD1222 (ChAdOx1 nCoV-19) in healthy adults. Trial participant PBMC samples were collected at day 0 and day 28 after the second dose for TCRbeta chain sequencing. This sequence originates from an adult in good health. The material sequenced was peripheral blood, taken on day 0 of AZD1222 vaccination. The rearrangement combines TRBV24-1 with TRBJ2-1; TRBD2 matches 10 bases in the middle. The nucleotide sequence is TGTGCCACCAGTGATACTAGCGGGGCCTACAATGAGCAGTTCTTC. Translation gives CATSDTSGAYNEQFF.